This record looks at one T cell receptor beta chain sequence and its context. The antigen remains undetermined. The record originates from a study of T cell responses to AZD1222 COVID-19 vaccine. Looking at the study overall: Second doses that came at about 4 or about 12 weeks were put together. Regarding the study as a whole: Repertoire sampling occurred only after the peak T cell response. Only six individuals given AZD1222 were seropositive at baseline. Per reports, nearly half of all spike-specific TCRs target regions that are unmutated in variants.

TCRdb's copy holds only in-frame clones and misses some; the assay was immunoSEQ multiplex PCR. The sample has 120,000 to 150,000 clones, about 93% seen once; the top ten hold roughly 2%. The CDR3 spans 14 residues. Per the germline V gene, CDR1 is LNHDA and CDR2 is SQIVND (reference sequence). V gave up 5 bases and J gave up 2 bases, with 9 bases separating them. This clonotype originated in an adult in good health. The chain has TRBV19 and TRBJ1-4, with D perhaps TRBD1 (6 bases). Here the sequenced sample was peripheral blood, taken on day 0 of AZD1222 vaccination. The CDR3 sequence: CASSYRVTNEKLFF. CDR3 in DNA: TGTGCCAGTAGTTACAGGGTCACTAATGAAAAACTGTTTTTT. Using reference TRBV19 and TRBJ1-4 for the parts outside the CDR3, the full variable domain is DGGITQSPKYLFRKEGQNVTLSCEQNLNHDAMYWYRQDPGQGLRLIYYSQIVNDFQKGDIAEGYSVSREKKESFPLTVTSAQKNPTAFYLCASSYRVTNEKLFFGSGTQLSVL.